This T cell receptor beta chain was documented in a study of blood T cell repertoires in COVID-19 (TCRdb year 2020). Looking at the study overall: The collaborator samples originated in the United States, Italy and Spain and spanned the acute and convalescent phases of COVID-19. A de-identified subject ID, COVID-19 status, age in years and sex were almost always included in the sample metadata. The prospective study material was composed of cDNA or gDNA derived from T cells, B-cell-depleted T cells, or PBMCs. The samples were drawn from the first 160 participants of the ongoing ImmuneRACE study and from 1,254 subjects provided by 6 global collaborators. The dataset comprised deeply sampled blood TCRbeta repertoires from subjects exposed to, actively infected with, or recovered from COVID-19. The repertoires were released in a freely available public database meant as a resource for research on the immune response to SARS-CoV-2. Where HLA class I and class II types were available, the types were taken from metadata supplied by the sample provider, not from assay-based typing. What the work shows at the level of the full study, not this receptor alone: Clinical and demographic metadata were provided uncurated, with the amount varying by source and participant.

Each collaborating institution followed its own protocols to collect whole blood in K2EDTA tubes. For TCRbeta analysis, collaborators shipped samples in one of three forms: frozen whole blood, isolated PBMCs, or DNA extracted from either of those sample types. About this clone: No antigen is known for it. Base qualities were left out, and no much larger clone turns up one base away.

For CDR1 and CDR2, the germline V gene lists KGHSH and LQKENI. Including the terminal cysteine and phenylalanine, the CDR3 comprises 16 residues. Just CDR3 DNA is preserved here, 48 bases in frame from base 1. Deletion took 2 bases off V and 1 base off J, with a span of 11 bases between the germline ends. The immunoSEQ Assay, a bias-controlled multiplex PCR, was used to amplify TCRbeta CDR3 regions from genomic DNA. The authors' pipeline ran thus. Within the assay, amplification of reference gene primers was used to estimate how many nucleated cells each sample contained. To quantify the absolute abundance of each unique TCRbeta CDR3 rearrangement, sequence reads were collapsed and filtered. For each sample, productive Simpson clonality was calculated as the square root of Simpson's diversity index across productive rearrangements. The immuneACCESS repertoire file appears here via TCRdb, limited to in-frame rearrangements. These files lack a portion of the clones; in checked studies, under half of the deficit traces to unresolved V genes, and the cause of the others is not known. That table furnishes V, J and clone size, whereas the DNA furnished D and trimming. In this sample the table shows 190,000 or so clones, 80% to 90% of which occur a single time. Less than 3.5% of the sample comes from the top ten.

Sequenced sample: peripheral blood. Rearrangement joined TRBV18 to TRBJ2-2; the D region possibly corresponds to TRBD2 (6 bases align). The source of this sequence is a man aged 45-65 years with active or convalescent COVID-19. CDR3 loop: CASSPMGTQNTGELFF. The DNA sequence follows: TGTGCCAGCTCACCAATGGGGACTCAGAACACCGGGGAGCTGTTTTTT.